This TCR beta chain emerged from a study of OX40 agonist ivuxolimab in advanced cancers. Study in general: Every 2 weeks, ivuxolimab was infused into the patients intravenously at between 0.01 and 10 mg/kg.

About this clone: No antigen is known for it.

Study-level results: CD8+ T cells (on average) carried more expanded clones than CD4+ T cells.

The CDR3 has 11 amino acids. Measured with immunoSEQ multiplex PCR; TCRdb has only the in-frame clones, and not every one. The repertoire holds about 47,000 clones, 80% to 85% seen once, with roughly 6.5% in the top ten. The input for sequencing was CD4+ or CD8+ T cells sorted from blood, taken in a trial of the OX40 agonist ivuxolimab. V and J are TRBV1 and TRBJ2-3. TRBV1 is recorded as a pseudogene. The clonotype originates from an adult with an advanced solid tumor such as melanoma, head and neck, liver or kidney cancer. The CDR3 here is CTSSHPDTQYF. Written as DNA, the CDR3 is TGCACCAGCAGCCACCCAGATACGCAGTATTTT.